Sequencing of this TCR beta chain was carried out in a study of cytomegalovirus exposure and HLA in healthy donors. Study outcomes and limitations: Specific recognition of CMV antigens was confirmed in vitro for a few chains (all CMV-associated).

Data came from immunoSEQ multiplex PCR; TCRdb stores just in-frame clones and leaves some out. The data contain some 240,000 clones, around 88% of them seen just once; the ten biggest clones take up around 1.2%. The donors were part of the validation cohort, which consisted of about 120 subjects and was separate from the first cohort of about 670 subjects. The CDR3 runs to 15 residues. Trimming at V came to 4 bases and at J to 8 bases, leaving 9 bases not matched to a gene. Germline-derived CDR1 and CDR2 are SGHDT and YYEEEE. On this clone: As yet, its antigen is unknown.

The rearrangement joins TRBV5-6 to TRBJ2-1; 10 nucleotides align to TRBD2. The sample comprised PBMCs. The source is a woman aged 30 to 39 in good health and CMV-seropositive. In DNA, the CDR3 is TGTGCCAGCAGCCCGATAACTAGCGGGATCGATGAGCAGTTCTTC. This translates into CASSPITSGIDEQFF.